This T cell receptor beta chain was sequenced during a study of T cells in Graves' hyperthyroidism and ophthalmopathy. Trimming left V 6 bases short and J 5 bases short, with 15 bases between. The germline gives CDR1 SGHRS, CDR2 YFSETQ. CDR3 length equals 13 residues. From RNA transcripts, TCR beta CDR3 regions were amplified. Primed by the HTBI set, a first-round RT-PCR was run on the TCR CDR3. A single record per CDR3 protein comes from TCRdb applying MiXCR to the multiplex PCR reads. Among roughly 500,000 distinct CDR3 sequences listed, over 45% were seen once. Sequenced input: peripheral blood or thyroid tissue (not recorded which). V is TRBV5-1 and J is TRBJ2-7; a possible D gene is TRBD2 (6 bases). This sequence originates from an adult woman with Graves' disease, either hyperthyroidism or ophthalmopathy (not recorded which). CDR3 sequence: CASTNRGRNEQYF. The CDR3 coding sequence is TGCGCCAGCACTAACCGGGGGAGGAACGAGCAGTACTTC.